The 30 T cell receptor beta chains below all came from one sample that was sequenced in a study of T-cell memory formation after mild COVID-19. A single record per CDR3 protein comes from TCRdb applying MiXCR to the 5' RACE reads. The table records hundreds of thousands of distinct CDR3 sequences, about 20% of them present only once. Source material: PBMCs or a T cell subset sorted from them (not recorded which). The source is an adult woman who had mild COVID-19 (a few samples of this study predate the infection). Cell type and time point are not known.

V is TRBV4-1 and J is TRBJ2-3; 8 bases are shared with TRBD1. Looked up from germline, CDR1 is MGHRA and CDR2 is YSYEKL. After removal of 2 bases from V and 1 base from J, the junction contained 5 bases not matched to a gene. This CDR3 comprises 16 residues. CDR3 protein: CASSQLPGQGTDTQYF. The CDR3 DNA reads TGCGCCAGCAGCCAACTCCCGGGACAGGGCACAGATACGCAGTATTTT.

V is TRBV12-3 or TRBV12-4 and J is TRBJ1-1; D unclear. V lost 1 base and J 6 bases, leaving 9 bases between the germline ends. The CDR3 extends over 13 amino acids. CDR3 amino acids: CASSLVGLSEAFF. DNA of the CDR3: TGTGCCAGCAGTTTAGTGGGTTTATCTGAAGCTTTCTTT.

The gene calls are TRBV6-2 or TRBV6-3 and TRBJ2-7; TRBD2 matches at 7 bases. Germline-derived CDR1 and CDR2 are MNHEY and SVGEGT. CDR3 length: 15 amino acids. Germline trimming cut 7 bases from V and 3 bases from J; bases unmatched to any gene: 12. CDR3 in DNA: TGTGCCAGCACCCAAGCCGGGACTACCTTCTACGAGCAGTACTTC. Translated: CASTQAGTTFYEQYF.

The count of this clonotype is one. V is TRBV7-8 and J is TRBJ1-5, with D possibly being TRBD1 (6 bases). Trimming took off 1 base at V and 7 bases at J, with 23 bases between the two ends. The CDR3 extends over 18 amino acids. Per the germline V gene, CDR1 is SGHVS and CDR2 is FQNEAQ. CDR3 in DNA: TGTGCCAGCAGCTTAGTCCCCATCGGCCAGGGGCAAACCCAGCCCCAGCATTTT. This encodes CASSLVPIGQGQTQPQHF.

This clonotype was picked up a small number of times. The chain links TRBV10-3 to TRBJ1-2; tentatively, D is TRBD1 (5 bases). This CDR3 has 12 residues. Trimming shortened V by 8 bases and J by 4 bases, and 11 bases separated the two germline ends. Germline loops: CDR1 ENHRY, CDR2 SYGVKD. The CDR3 DNA follows: TGTGCCATCGGGCGGGGCGCCTATGGCTACACCTTC. This codes for CAIGRGAYGYTF.

This clonotype was observed a handful of times. The gene calls are TRBV6-5 and TRBJ2-7, with D uncertain. Germline-derived CDR1 and CDR2 are MNHEY and SVGAGI. This CDR3 has 18 amino acids. The V gene lost 0 bases and the J gene lost 1 base, with 19 bases spanning the gap. CDR3 in amino acids: CASSYSMLSGLRSYEQYF. CDR3 sequence (DNA): TGTGCCAGCAGTTACTCGATGCTTTCCGGGCTGAGGTCCTACGAGCAGTACTTC.

The chain recombines TRBV4-1 with TRBJ2-3; TRBD2 aligns across 9 bases. The CDR3 spans 16 residues. Trimming removed 4 bases from V and 4 bases from J; junction bases left unmatched: 9. Germline V CDR1 and CDR2: MGHRA, YSYEKL. CDR3 coding DNA: TGCGCCAGCAGCCTCCAAGGACTAGCGAAGTCAGATACGCAGTATTTT. It encodes CASSLQGLAKSDTQYF.

This clonotype was found a few times. The chain combines TRBV12-3 or TRBV12-4 with TRBJ2-5; 7 nucleotides agree with TRBD1. CDR3 size: 13 residues. With 8 bases clipped from V and 5 bases from J, the junction kept 8 bases outside the gene matches. CDR3 bases: TGTGCCAGCGCCCGGGACAGAGAGGAGACCCAGTACTTC. Amino acid sequence: CASARDREETQYF.

The chain carries TRBV7-9 and TRBJ2-7; D not resolved. CDR1 and CDR2 (germline): SEHNR, FQNEAQ (reference sequence). V gave up 4 bases and J gave up 6 bases, with 13 bases separating them. This CDR3 has 13 amino acids. The CDR3 protein is CASSSAPVGEQYF. CDR3 coding DNA: TGTGCCAGCAGCTCAGCCCCAGTGGGCGAGCAGTACTTC.

The J gene is TRBJ2-1, the V gene TRBV7-9; 10 bases fit TRBD2. The length of the CDR3 is 16 residues. Germline V gene lookup returns CDR1 SEHNR and CDR2 FQNEAQ (reference sequence). V trimming: 5 bases; J trimming: 8 bases; junction bases outside the gene matches: 12. The CDR3 DNA follows: TGTGCCAGCAGCCCGAGGGGACTAGCGCAAATCGATGAGCAGTTCTTC. Amino acid sequence: CASSPRGLAQIDEQFF.

This clonotype has more than one count but fewer than ten. The chain joins TRBV20-1 to TRBJ2-7; 10 bases align to TRBD2. This CDR3 region has 14 residues. Germline values: CDR1 DFQATT, CDR2 SNEGSKA (reference sequence). The V segment lost 5 bases and the J segment 6 bases; nucleotides outside the gene matches: 10. This CDR3 is CSADSGRASREQYF. The CDR3 coding sequence is TGCAGTGCTGACAGCGGGAGGGCCTCTCGCGAGCAGTACTTC.

This clonotype was seen a handful of times. This chain uses TRBV12-3 or TRBV12-4 with TRBJ2-2; D is ambiguous. The CDR3 length is 13 residues. The V and J ends lost 3 bases and 6 bases respectively, with 8 bases between them. The CDR3 DNA sequence: TGTGCCAGCAGTTTTACGGGTGCCGGGGAGCTGTTTTTT. This translates into CASSFTGAGELFF.

The J gene is TRBJ2-7, the V gene TRBV29-1; no reliable D call. The CDR3 runs 12 residues. V shed 6 bases and J shed 3 bases, with 12 bases lying between them. Germline V gives CDR1 SQVTM, CDR2 ANQGSEA. The CDR3 sequence: CSVKDAFYEQYF. In DNA form, the CDR3 reads TGCAGCGTCAAGGACGCATTCTACGAGCAGTACTTC.

A few counts support this clonotype. The V gene is TRBV7-9, the J gene TRBJ1-5; tentative D call: TRBD1 (6 bases). V gave up 3 bases and J gave up 1 base, with 13 bases separating them. The CDR3 has 16 amino acids. Germline V gene sequence: CDR1 SEHNR, CDR2 FQNEAQ (reference sequence). CDR3 nucleotides: TGTGCCAGCAGCTTCAGCTTGGGGACAAGCAATCAGCCCCAGCATTTT. It translates to CASSFSLGTSNQPQHF.

The chain uses TRBV18 and TRBJ2-3; possible D gene TRBD1, 5 bases. The CDR3 sequence is 16 residues long. CDR1 and CDR2 (germline): KGHSH, LQKENI. Trimming stripped 2 bases from V and 2 bases from J, with 14 bases between. The DNA of the CDR3 is TGTGCCAGCTCACCAAGCAGGGAAGGGTCCACAGATACGCAGTATTTT. It specifies CASSPSREGSTDTQYF.

The chain links TRBV9 to TRBJ2-3; TRBD1 agrees at 8 bases. The V and J ends lost 2 bases and 2 bases, in that order; junction bases with no gene match: 4. The CDR3 length is 15 residues. CDR1 and CDR2 (germline): SGDLS, YYNGEE. CDR3 amino acids: CASSVQTGATDTQYF. The DNA of the CDR3 is TGTGCCAGCAGCGTTCAGACAGGGGCCACAGATACGCAGTATTTT.

This clonotype has only a few counts. This chain joins TRBV7-6 and TRBJ2-5; D possibly matches TRBD1 or TRBD2 (5 bases each). The V end lost 5 bases, the J end lost 4 bases, and 11 bases lay between the germline ends. CDR1 and CDR2 from the germline V gene are SGHVS and FNYEAQ. The CDR3 consists of 13 residues. CDR3 sequence: CASSRGPGETQYF. In DNA form, the CDR3 reads TGTGCCAGCAGCCGGGGACCGGGAGAGACCCAGTACTTC.

This clonotype has only a few counts. The gene calls are TRBV12-3 or TRBV12-4 and TRBJ2-3; 12 bases line up with TRBD2. This CDR3 comprises 21 residues. Unmatched junction bases numbered 24, after V lost 5 bases and J lost 6 bases. CDR3 sequence reads: CASSTGDRLGTSGWESDTQYF. The CDR3 DNA sequence: TGTGCCAGCAGTACTGGGGATCGGCTGGGGACTAGCGGGTGGGAGTCGGATACGCAGTATTTT.

The chain combines TRBV7-9 with TRBJ2-2, with D possibly matching TRBD1 (6 bases). V lost 3 bases and J lost 1, with 12 bases in between. The CDR3 loop spans 16 amino acids. The V gene's germline CDR1 is SEHNR and CDR2 FQNEAQ (reference sequence). CDR3 DNA: TGTGCCAGCAGCTTCTACAGGGACCTGAACACCGGGGAGCTGTTTTTT. Translating it yields CASSFYRDLNTGELFF.

The chain joins TRBV20-1 to TRBJ1-1; D is perhaps TRBD1 (6 bases). The V gene's germline CDR1 is DFQATT and CDR2 SNEGSKA (reference sequence). Trimming removed 3 bases from V and 1 base from J, with 15 bases in between. This CDR3 is 15 amino acids long. The CDR3 protein is CSASSQGQRNTEAFF. As DNA, the CDR3 is TGCAGTGCTAGCAGCCAGGGGCAGAGGAACACTGAAGCTTTCTTT.

This clonotype was counted between two and nine times. The CDR3: CASSPITGSGNTIYF. The DNA for the CDR3 is TGTGCCAGCAGCCCTATTACCGGGTCTGGAAACACCATATATTTT. The J gene is TRBJ1-3, the V gene TRBV7-6; D is unclear. CDR1 is SGHVS and CDR2 is FNYEAQ in the germline V gene. This CDR3 spans 15 amino acids. Trimming pared 5 bases from V and 1 base from J, leaving 12 bases between.

The chain has TRBV12-3 or TRBV12-4 and TRBJ2-1; the match to TRBD2 covers 10 bases. Trimming at V came to 3 bases and at J to 5 bases, leaving 4 bases not matched to a gene. CDR3 length: 15 amino acids. The CDR3, as DNA: TGTGCCAGCAGTTTCACTAGCGGGGCGGACAATGAGCAGTTCTTC. This sequence encodes CASSFTSGADNEQFF.

The chain employs TRBV7-8 and TRBJ2-7; D ambiguous. The germline CDR1 and CDR2 sequences are SGHVS and FQNEAQ. The CDR3 runs 15 residues. Trimming took 1 base from V and 5 from J, leaving 15 bases between them. The CDR3 DNA reads as TGTGCCAGCAGCTTAGGGGTCGAAGGATCCGACGAGCAGTACTTC. It codes for CASSLGVEGSDEQYF.

The table lists this clonotype with a few counts. The rearrangement links TRBV25-1 to TRBJ2-7, with no clear D. Trimming took off 4 bases at V and 7 bases at J, with 8 bases between the two ends. This CDR3 spans 11 amino acids. Germline CDR1 MGHDK, CDR2 SYGVNS. In DNA, the CDR3 is TGTGCCAGCAGTGTACCACCGGAGCAGTACTTC. Amino acid sequence: CASSVPPEQYF.

The chain is built from TRBV20-1 and TRBJ1-2, with D possibly being TRBD1 (5 bases). This CDR3 has 13 amino acids. In germline, CDR1 is DFQATT, CDR2 SNEGSKA (reference sequence). Trimming took 5 bases from V and 8 from J, leaving 18 bases between them. CDR3 DNA: TGCAGTGCTCAGGACACGACAACTGGAGGCTACACCTTC. This gives the protein CSAQDTTTGGYTF.

This clonotype was counted a few times. The J gene is TRBJ2-7, the V gene TRBV20-1, with 9 bases that match TRBD1. CDR1 is DFQATT and CDR2 is SNEGSKA in the germline V gene (reference sequence). J was trimmed by 1 base and V by 7 bases; bases with no gene match: 8. The CDR3 is made up of 14 amino acids. CDR3: CSGGQGLKSYEQYF. The DNA for the CDR3 is TGCAGTGGCGGACAGGGGCTCAAATCCTACGAGCAGTACTTC.

The J gene is TRBJ2-7, the V gene TRBV7-8; D gene uncertain. Looked up from germline, CDR1 is SGHVS and CDR2 is FQNEAQ. Trimming took 5 bases from V and 2 from J, leaving 16 bases between them. The CDR3 extends over 15 amino acids. CDR3: CASSKSVIEAYEQYF. CDR3 bases: TGTGCCAGCAGCAAGAGCGTGATAGAGGCCTACGAGCAGTACTTC. Drawing the rest from reference TRBV7-8 and TRBJ2-7, the complete variable domain is GAGVSQSPRYKVAKRGQDVALRCDPISGHVSLFWYQQALGQGPEFLTYFQNEAQLDKSGLPSDRFFAERPEGSVSTLKIQRTQQEDSAVYLCASSKSVIEAYEQYFGPGTRLTVT.

This clonotype has just a few counts. The junction differs from germline at one of its ends, possibly a read error. This chain's CDR3 is CASSPRAAGELGNEQFF. The CDR3 coding sequence is TGTGCCAGCTCCCCACGGGCAGCGGGAGAGCTGGGCAATGAGCAGTTCTTC. V gene TRBV18 combines with J gene TRBJ2-1; TRBD2 matches at 8 bases. The CDR3 has 17 amino acids. CDR1 and CDR2 from the germline V gene are KGHSH and LQKENI.

This clonotype was counted only a few times. The chain links TRBV19 to TRBJ2-2, with 8 positions matching TRBD2. The trim removed 7 bases at V and 4 bases at J, leaving 8 bases unmatched. The CDR3 has 15 amino acids. The germline CDR1 and CDR2 sequences are LNHDA and SQIVND (reference sequence). The CDR3 nucleotides are TGTGCCAGTAACCCCGGGAGGGCCAGCACCGGGGAGCTGTTTTTT. It translates to CASNPGRASTGELFF. The full variable domain, in which reference TRBV19 and TRBJ2-2 provide the parts outside the CDR3, is DGGITQSPKYLFRKEGQNVTLSCEQNLNHDAMYWYRQDPGQGLRLIYYSQIVNDFQKGDIAEGYSVSREKKESFPLTVTSAQKNPTAFYLCASNPGRASTGELFFGEGSRLTVL.

The chain links TRBV6-6 to TRBJ2-5, with 7 bases aligning to TRBD2. The germline V gene encodes CDR1 MNHNY and CDR2 SVGAGI (reference sequence). The CDR3 contains 10 residues. The CDR3 protein is CSGGRETQYF. CDR3 bases: TGTTCCGGGGGGAGAGAGACCCAGTACTTC.